The rows below give T cell receptor beta chains drawn from one sample of a study of CD4 T cells in relation to SARS-CoV-2 and coronaviruses. For these receptors, no antigen is known. Clones were sequenced by immunoSEQ multiplex PCR, and TCRdb holds only the in-frame ones, with some missing. The sample holds approximately 21,000 clones, more than 65% seen once. Sequenced input: CD4+ T cells from PBMCs, cultured in vitro. The receptors were sampled from a human donor in good health. CDR3s include the opening cysteine and the closing phenylalanine or tryptophan. D genes are given only for firm matches. Only part of the rows carry a size: once, few, many, or a class if the clone is expanded.

size | J | D | V | DNA | CDR3
few | TRBJ1-5 | . | TRBV24-1 | TGTGCCACCAGTGACCCCGGTCAGCCCCAGCATTTT | CATSDPGQPQHF
. | TRBJ2-1 | . | TRBV7-2 | TGTGCCAGCAGCGTGGGAGCTCGCTTTTCTGGTGAGCAGTTCTTC | CASSVGARFSGEQFF
. | TRBJ1-3 | TRBD1 | TRBV14 | TGTGCCAGCAGCCAAGGGACAGGGCGAAACACCATATATTTT | CASSQGTGRNTIYF
. | TRBJ1-3 | . | TRBV2 | TGTGCCAGCAGTGAATCCGGCAGTACTGGAAACACCATATATTTT | CASSESGSTGNTIYF
. | TRBJ1-2 | . | TRBV5-4 | TGTGCCAGCAGCCCTGACAGTAACTATGGCTACACCTTC | CASSPDSNYGYTF
. | TRBJ1-5 | TRBD1 | TRBV10-3 | TGTGCCATCAGTGGGCGGACAGGAGATCAGCCCCAGCATTTT | CAISGRTGDQPQHF
. | TRBJ2-4 | . | TRBV5-1 | TGCGCCAGCAGCAAGGATAGGCCGGGGGACATTCAGTACTTC | CASSKDRPGDIQYF
. | TRBJ2-7 | . | TRBV19 | TGTGCCAGTAGTGCCCAACTCAGCTCGGGTTACGAGCAGTACTTC | CASSAQLSSGYEQYF
. | TRBJ1-6 | . | TRBV6-5 | TGTGCCAGCAGTCTGTCGGGAGGGGATCGTTCACCCCTCCACTTT | CASSLSGGDRSPLHF
. | TRBJ1-4 | TRBD1 | TRBV5-1 | TGCGCCAGCAGCGGAAACACGGGACAGTCTAATGAAAAACTGTTTTTT | CASSGNTGQSNEKLFF
. | TRBJ2-4 | . | TRBV4-1 | TGCGCCAGCAGCCAAGTGCCAGGGGAAAACATTCAGTACTTC | CASSQVPGENIQYF
. | TRBJ1-4 | TRBD1 | TRBV9 | TGTGCCAGCAGCGCCACGGGACAGGGATATGAAAAACTGTTTTTT | CASSATGQGYEKLFF
once | TRBJ1-2 | TRBD1 | TRBV2 | TGTGCCATAACAGGGGGCAGTGGCTACACCTTC | CAITGGSGYTF
few | TRBJ1-2 | TRBD1 | TRBV5-8 | TGTGCCAGCAGCTCCCGACAGGGGAGGAATGGCTACACCTTC | CASSSRQGRNGYTF
once | TRBJ2-5 | TRBD1 | TRBV7-9 | TGTGCCAGCAGCCCTCCGGGACAGGGGGTAACCCAGTACTTC | CASSPPGQGVTQYF
. | TRBJ2-7 | . | TRBV3-1/TRBV3-2 | TGTGCCAGCAGTCCCCCCTACGAGCAGTACTTC | CASSPPYEQYF
. | TRBJ2-4 | TRBD2 | TRBV19 | TGTGCCAGTAGTCGGCGGGGGGCGGCCAAAAACATTCAGTACTTC | CASSRRGAAKNIQYF
. | TRBJ2-1 | TRBD2 | TRBV9 | TGTGCCAGCAGCGTTTATGGCGGGAGTAGAGGCAATGAGCAGTTCTTC | CASSVYGGSRGNEQFF
. | TRBJ2-4 | . | TRBV6-2/TRBV6-3 | TGTGCCAGCAGTTACACCGCGGGACAAAAAAACATTCAGTACTTC | CASSYTAGQKNIQYF
once | TRBJ2-7 | TRBD1 | TRBV6-2/TRBV6-3 | TGTGCCAGCAGCAACCGGGACAGGGGAGGAGGCGAGCAGTACTTC | CASSNRDRGGGEQYF
. | TRBJ2-7 | . | TRBV11-2 | TGTGCCAGCAGCCAAAGGACGGGTACCTACGAGCAGTACTTC | CASSQRTGTYEQYF
. | TRBJ2-1 | . | TRBV20-1 | TGCAGTGCTAGTGGGGTAGCGGTGGACTTTCGGTACAATGAGCAGTTCTTC | CSASGVAVDFRYNEQFF
. | TRBJ2-7 | TRBD2 | TRBV20-1 | TGCAGTGCTAGTCGCCTAGCGGGAGTGGGGCTTGGCTACGAGCAGTACTTC | CSASRLAGVGLGYEQYF
. | TRBJ2-2 | . | TRBV19 | TGTGCCAGTAGTCCCCCCGGGGCGATCACCGGGGAGCTGTTTTTT | CASSPPGAITGELFF
. | TRBJ2-7 | . | TRBV6-5 | TGTGCCAGCACCCCAGACAGATTCCCCTACGAGCAGTACTTC | CASTPDRFPYEQYF
. | TRBJ2-1 | TRBD1 | TRBV5-6 | TGTGCCAGCAGCTGGGAGGGACAGGGGGCACGGGAGCAGTTCTTC | CASSWEGQGAREQFF
. | TRBJ1-2 | . | TRBV9 | TGTGCCAGCAGCCCTGGGGCGGGGGAGGGCTATGGCTACACCTTC | CASSPGAGEGYGYTF
. | TRBJ2-5 | . | TRBV30 | TGTGCCTGGGATCCTCTAGCGCAAGCGGAGACCCAGTACTTC | CAWDPLAQAETQYF
. | TRBJ2-1 | . | TRBV19 | TGTGCCAGTAGTCGGAGCTCATACAATGAGCAGTTCTTC | CASSRSSYNEQFF
. | TRBJ1-2 | . | TRBV6-2/TRBV6-3 | TGTGCCAGCAGTGCCCAGGCAGGGTATGGCTACACCTTC | CASSAQAGYGYTF
. | TRBJ1-1 | . | TRBV9 | TGTGCCAGCAGCTCCGGGACGGGTGAAGCTTTCTTT | CASSSGTGEAFF
few | TRBJ1-5 | . | TRBV6-5 | TGTGCCAGCAGGGGCGGAGGCGGGCAGCCCCAGCATTTT | CASRGGGGQPQHF
. | TRBJ2-1 | . | TRBV25-1 | TGTGCCAGCAGTGAAGATCTGGCCGCGATCAATGAGCAGTTCTTC | CASSEDLAAINEQFF
. | TRBJ2-1 | TRBD2 | TRBV18 | TGTGCCAGCTCACCACGTAAAGCGGGAGGGTATTACTCCTACAATGAGCAGTTCTTC | CASSPRKAGGYYSYNEQFF
. | TRBJ2-1 | . | TRBV13 | TGTGCCAGCAGGCGTGGGGGGGGCGCCTACAATGAGCAGTTCTTC | CASRRGGGAYNEQFF
. | TRBJ1-5 | . | TRBV19 | TGTGCCAGTAGTCCACCCGGGGGGGCAAGTCAGCCCCAGCATTTT | CASSPPGGASQPQHF
. | TRBJ1-3 | . | TRBV5-6 | TGTGCCAGCAGCTTGGCAAAGGACAGACGAAACACCATATATTTT | CASSLAKDRRNTIYF
. | TRBJ2-6 | . | TRBV27 | TGTGCCAGCAGTTCGCAATACTCTGGGGCCAACGTCCTGACTTTC | CASSSQYSGANVLTF
. | TRBJ2-3 | TRBD2 | TRBV10-2 | TGCGCCAGCACAACGGGGGGGTTAGATACGCAGTATTTT | CASTTGGLDTQYF
. | TRBJ1-5 | . | TRBV19 | TGTGCCAGCGCCCTGGCGGTTAATCAGCCCCAGCATTTT | CASALAVNQPQHF
. | TRBJ2-1 | . | TRBV12-5 | TGTGCTAGTGGTTTGGTACTTGGGGTGAGCTCCTACAATGAGCAGTTCTTC | CASGLVLGVSSYNEQFF
few | TRBJ2-7 | . | TRBV10-3 | TGTGCCACCAAATCGACAGGCCGCCACGAGCAGTACTTC | CATKSTGRHEQYF
. | TRBJ2-5 | . | TRBV18 | TGTGCCAGCTCACCCTCTGGTGAAGAGACCCAGTACTTC | CASSPSGEETQYF
few | TRBJ1-6 | . | TRBV6-2/TRBV6-3 | TGTGCCAGCAGCCCTACAGTGGTTGTTTCACCCCTCCACTTT | CASSPTVVVSPLHF
. | TRBJ2-7 | . | TRBV30 | TGTGCCTGGAGTACGGGGTACGAGCAGTACTTC | CAWSTGYEQYF
once | TRBJ1-1 | . | TRBV7-9 | TGTGCCAGCAGCTTAGCGCGGGAGAACACTGAAGCTTTCTTT | CASSLARENTEAFF
. | TRBJ2-5 | . | TRBV6-5 | TGTGCCAGCAGTATCGCGCGGAAAGAGACCCAGTACTTC | CASSIARKETQYF
. | TRBJ2-1 | TRBD2 | TRBV5-6 | TGTGCCAGCAGCTTGGCCGCGGGGGGTTACAATGAGCAGTTCTTC | CASSLAAGGYNEQFF
. | TRBJ1-5 | . | TRBV19 | TGTGCCAGTAGTTGGACAAATCAGCCCCAGCATTTT | CASSWTNQPQHF
few | TRBJ2-7 | . | TRBV10-3 | TGTGCCATCAGTGGATCCGGGACACTTACGTACTTC | CAISGSGTLTYF
. | TRBJ2-7 | . | TRBV6-2/TRBV6-3 | TGTGCCAGCAGTTATGGAACAGAGCAGTACTTC | CASSYGTEQYF
. | TRBJ1-1 | TRBD1 | TRBV6-5 | TGTGCCAGCAGAGAGACAGGGACTGAAGCTTTCTTT | CASRETGTEAFF
. | TRBJ2-2 | . | TRBV25-1 | TGTGCCAGAACCTGGGCAGCGAACACCGGGGAGCTGTTTTTT | CARTWAANTGELFF
. | TRBJ1-2 | TRBD1 | TRBV7-3 | TGTGCCAGCAGCCCGACTGGGACAGTTTATGGCTACACCTTC | CASSPTGTVYGYTF
. | TRBJ1-4 | . | TRBV5-1 | TGCGCCAGCAGCTTCAACCTACTCCTTGGCTCTAATGAAAAACTGTTTTTT | CASSFNLLLGSNEKLFF
. | TRBJ1-1 | . | TRBV7-2 | TGTGCCAGCAGCCTCTTACAGGGACCTGAAGCTTTCTTT | CASSLLQGPEAFF
. | TRBJ2-4 | . | TRBV19 | TGTGCCAGTAGCGCGAAGGGTAGAGGAAACATTCAGTACTTC | CASSAKGRGNIQYF
. | TRBJ2-1 | TRBD2 | TRBV2 | TGTGCCAGCAGTCTAATCGGGCGGGAGTACAATGAGCAGTTCTTC | CASSLIGREYNEQFF
. | TRBJ2-3 | TRBD1 | TRBV6-2/TRBV6-3 | TGTGCCAGCAGCCCCGGTCGGACAGGGGTGGGGGATACGCAGTATTTT | CASSPGRTGVGDTQYF
. | TRBJ2-2 | . | TRBV3-1/TRBV3-2 | TGTGCCAGCAGCCAAGTTCAAAGGACGAGGTCTGGGGAGCTGTTTTTT | CASSQVQRTRSGELFF